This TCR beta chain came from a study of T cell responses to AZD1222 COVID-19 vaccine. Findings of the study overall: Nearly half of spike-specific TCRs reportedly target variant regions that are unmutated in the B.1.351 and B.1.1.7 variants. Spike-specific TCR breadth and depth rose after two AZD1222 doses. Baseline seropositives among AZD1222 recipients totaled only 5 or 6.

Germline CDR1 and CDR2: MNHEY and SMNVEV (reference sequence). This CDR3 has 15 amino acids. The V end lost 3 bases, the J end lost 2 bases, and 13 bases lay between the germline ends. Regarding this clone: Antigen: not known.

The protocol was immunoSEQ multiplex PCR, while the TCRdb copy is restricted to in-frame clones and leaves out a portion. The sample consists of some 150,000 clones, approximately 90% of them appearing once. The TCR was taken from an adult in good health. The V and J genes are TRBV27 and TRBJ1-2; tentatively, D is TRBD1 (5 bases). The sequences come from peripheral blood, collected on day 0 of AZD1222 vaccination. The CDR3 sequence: CASSFLGRVNYGYTF. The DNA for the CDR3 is TGTGCCAGCAGTTTTTTGGGACGGGTCAACTATGGCTACACCTTC.